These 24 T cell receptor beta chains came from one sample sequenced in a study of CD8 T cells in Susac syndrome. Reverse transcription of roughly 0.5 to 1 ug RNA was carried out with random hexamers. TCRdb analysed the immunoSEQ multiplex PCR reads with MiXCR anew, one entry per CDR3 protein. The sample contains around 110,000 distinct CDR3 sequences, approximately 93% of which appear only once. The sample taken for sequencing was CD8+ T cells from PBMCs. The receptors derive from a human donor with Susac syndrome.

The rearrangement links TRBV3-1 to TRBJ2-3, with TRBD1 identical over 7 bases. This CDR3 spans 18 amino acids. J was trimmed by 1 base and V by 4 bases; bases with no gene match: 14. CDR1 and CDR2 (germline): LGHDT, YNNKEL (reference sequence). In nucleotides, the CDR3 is TGTGCCAGCAGCCGAAAGATCCGGACAGGCCAGGGCACAGATACGCAGTATTTT. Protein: CASSRKIRTGQGTDTQYF.

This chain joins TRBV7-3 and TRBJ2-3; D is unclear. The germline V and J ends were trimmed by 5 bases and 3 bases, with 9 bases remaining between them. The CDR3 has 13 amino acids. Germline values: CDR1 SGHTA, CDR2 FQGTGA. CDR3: CASSRHVTDTQYF. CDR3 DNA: TGTGCCAGCAGCCGACATGTGACAGATACGCAGTATTTT.

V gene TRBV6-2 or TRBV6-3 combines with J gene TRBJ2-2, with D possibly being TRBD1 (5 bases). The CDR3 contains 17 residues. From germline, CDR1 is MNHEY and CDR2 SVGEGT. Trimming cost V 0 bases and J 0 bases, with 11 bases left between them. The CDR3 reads CASSYSTESTNTGELFF. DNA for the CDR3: TGTGCCAGCAGTTACTCGACAGAAAGTACGAACACCGGGGAGCTGTTTTTT.

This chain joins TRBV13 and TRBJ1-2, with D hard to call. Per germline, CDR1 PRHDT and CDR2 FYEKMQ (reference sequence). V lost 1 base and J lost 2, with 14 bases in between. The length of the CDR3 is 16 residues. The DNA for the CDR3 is TGTGCCAGCAGCTTAGTCCCGAGTCCTGCAAACTATGGCTACACCTTC. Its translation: CASSLVPSPANYGYTF.

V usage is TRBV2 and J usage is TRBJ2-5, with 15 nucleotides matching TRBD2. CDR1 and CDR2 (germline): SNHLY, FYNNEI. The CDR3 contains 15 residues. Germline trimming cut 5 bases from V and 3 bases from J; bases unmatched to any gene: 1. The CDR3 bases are TGTGCCAGCAGTTGGACTAGCGGGGGGGAAGAGACCCAGTACTTC. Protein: CASSWTSGGEETQYF.

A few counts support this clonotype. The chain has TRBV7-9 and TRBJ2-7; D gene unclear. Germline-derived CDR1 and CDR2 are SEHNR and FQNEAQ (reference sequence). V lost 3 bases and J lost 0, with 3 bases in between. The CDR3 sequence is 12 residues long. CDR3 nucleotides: TGTGCCAGCAGCTTTAGCTCCTACGAGCAGTACTTC. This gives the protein CASSFSSYEQYF. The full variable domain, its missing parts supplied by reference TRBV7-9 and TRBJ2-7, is DTGVSQNPRHKITKRGQNVTFRCDPISEHNRLYWYRQTLGQGPEFLTYFQNEAQLEKSRLLSDRFSAERPKGSFSTLEIQRTEQGDSAMYLCASSFSSYEQYFGPGTRLTVT.

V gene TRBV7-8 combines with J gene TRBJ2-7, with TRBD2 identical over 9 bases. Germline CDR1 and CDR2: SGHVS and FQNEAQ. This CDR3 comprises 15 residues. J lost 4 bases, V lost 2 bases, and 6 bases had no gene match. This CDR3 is CASSLSLAGLYEQYF. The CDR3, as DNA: TGTGCCAGCAGCTTAAGCCTAGCGGGGTTGTACGAGCAGTACTTC. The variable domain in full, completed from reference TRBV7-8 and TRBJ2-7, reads GAGVSQSPRYKVAKRGQDVALRCDPISGHVSLFWYQQALGQGPEFLTYFQNEAQLDKSGLPSDRFFAERPEGSVSTLKIQRTQQEDSAVYLCASSLSLAGLYEQYFGPGTRLTVT.

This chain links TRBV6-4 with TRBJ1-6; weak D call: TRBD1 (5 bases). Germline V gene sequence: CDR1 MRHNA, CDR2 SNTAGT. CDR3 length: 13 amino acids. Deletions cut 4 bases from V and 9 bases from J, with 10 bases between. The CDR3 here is CASSGDRPSPLHF. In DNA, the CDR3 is TGTGCCAGCAGTGGGGACCGCCCTTCACCCCTCCACTTT.

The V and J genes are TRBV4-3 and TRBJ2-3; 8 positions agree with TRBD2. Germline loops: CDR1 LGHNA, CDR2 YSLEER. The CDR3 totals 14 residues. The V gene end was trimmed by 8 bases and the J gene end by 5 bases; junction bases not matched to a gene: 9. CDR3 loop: CASGPGGRGDTQYF. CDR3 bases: TGCGCCAGCGGCCCGGGGGGGCGGGGAGATACGCAGTATTTT.

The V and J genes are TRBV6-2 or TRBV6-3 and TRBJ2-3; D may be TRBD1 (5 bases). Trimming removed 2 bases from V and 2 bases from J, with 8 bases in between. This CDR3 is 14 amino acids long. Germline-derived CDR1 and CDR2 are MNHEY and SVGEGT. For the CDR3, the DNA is TGTGCCAGCAGTTACGGGGCCCACACAGATACGCAGTATTTT. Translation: CASSYGAHTDTQYF.

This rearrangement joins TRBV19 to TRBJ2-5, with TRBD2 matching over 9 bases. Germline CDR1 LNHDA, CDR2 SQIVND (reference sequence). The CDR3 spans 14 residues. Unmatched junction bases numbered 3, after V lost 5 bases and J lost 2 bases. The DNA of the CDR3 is TGTGCCAGTAGTCCGCGGGAGGGACAAGAGACCCAGTACTTC. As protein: CASSPREGQETQYF.

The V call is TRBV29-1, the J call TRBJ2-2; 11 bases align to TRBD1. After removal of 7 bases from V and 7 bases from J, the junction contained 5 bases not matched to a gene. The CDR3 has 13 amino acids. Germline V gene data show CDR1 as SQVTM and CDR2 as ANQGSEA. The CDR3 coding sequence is TGCAGCGCCCGGACAGGGGGCGGCGGGGAGCTGTTTTTT. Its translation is CSARTGGGGELFF.

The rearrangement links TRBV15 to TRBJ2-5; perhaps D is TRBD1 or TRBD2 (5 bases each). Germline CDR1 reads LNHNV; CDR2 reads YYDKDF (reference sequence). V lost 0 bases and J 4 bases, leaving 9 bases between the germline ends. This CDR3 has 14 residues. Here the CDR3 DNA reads TGTGCCACCAGCAGAGAGGGGGAAGGAGAGACCCAGTACTTC. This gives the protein CATSREGEGETQYF.

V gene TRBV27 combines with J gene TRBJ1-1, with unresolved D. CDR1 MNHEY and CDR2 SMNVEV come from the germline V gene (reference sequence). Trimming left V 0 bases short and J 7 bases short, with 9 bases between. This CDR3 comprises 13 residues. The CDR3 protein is CASSLSSQVEAFF. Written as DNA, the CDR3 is TGTGCCAGCAGTTTATCCAGTCAAGTTGAAGCTTTCTTT.

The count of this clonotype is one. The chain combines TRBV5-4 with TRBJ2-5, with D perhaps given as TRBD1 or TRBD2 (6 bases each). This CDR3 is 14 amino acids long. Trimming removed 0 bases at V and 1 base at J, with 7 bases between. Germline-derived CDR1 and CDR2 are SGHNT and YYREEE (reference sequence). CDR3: CASSLEGGQETQYF. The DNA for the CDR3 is TGTGCCAGCAGCTTGGAGGGGGGCCAAGAGACCCAGTACTTC.

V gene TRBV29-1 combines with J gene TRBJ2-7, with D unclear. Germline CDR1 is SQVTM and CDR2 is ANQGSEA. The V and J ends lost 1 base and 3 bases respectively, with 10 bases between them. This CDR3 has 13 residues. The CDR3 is CSVEGAVGYEQYF. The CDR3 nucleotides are TGCAGCGTTGAAGGGGCGGTCGGCTACGAGCAGTACTTC.

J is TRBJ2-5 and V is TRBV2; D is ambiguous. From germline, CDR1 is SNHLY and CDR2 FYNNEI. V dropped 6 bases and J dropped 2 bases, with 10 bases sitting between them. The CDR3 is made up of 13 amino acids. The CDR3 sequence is CASSDMGQETQYF. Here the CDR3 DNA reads TGTGCCAGCAGCGATATGGGGCAAGAGACCCAGTACTTC.

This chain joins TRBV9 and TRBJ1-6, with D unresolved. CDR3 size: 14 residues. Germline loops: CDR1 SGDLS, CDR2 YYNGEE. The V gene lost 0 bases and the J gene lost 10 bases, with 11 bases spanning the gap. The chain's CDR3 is CASSVGSGGSPLHF. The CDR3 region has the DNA TGTGCCAGCAGCGTAGGGTCCGGTGGGTCACCCCTCCACTTT.

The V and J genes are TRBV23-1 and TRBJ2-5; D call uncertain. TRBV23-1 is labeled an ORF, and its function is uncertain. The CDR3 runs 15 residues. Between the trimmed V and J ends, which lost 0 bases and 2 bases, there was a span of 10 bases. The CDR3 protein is CASSQSRSYQETQYF. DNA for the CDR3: TGCGCCAGCAGTCAATCGCGGAGCTATCAAGAGACCCAGTACTTC.

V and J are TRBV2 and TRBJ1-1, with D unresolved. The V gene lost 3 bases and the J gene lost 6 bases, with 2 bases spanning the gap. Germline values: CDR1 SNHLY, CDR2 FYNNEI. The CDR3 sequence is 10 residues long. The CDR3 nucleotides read TGTGCCAGCAGTGAGGCTGAAGCTTTCTTT. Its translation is CASSEAEAFF. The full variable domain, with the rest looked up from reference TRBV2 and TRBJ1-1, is EPEVTQTPSHQVTQMGQEVILRCVPISNHLYFYWYRQILGQKVEFLVSFYNNEISEKSEIFDDQFSVERPDGSNFTLKIRSTKLEDSAMYFCASSEAEAFFGQGTRLTVV.

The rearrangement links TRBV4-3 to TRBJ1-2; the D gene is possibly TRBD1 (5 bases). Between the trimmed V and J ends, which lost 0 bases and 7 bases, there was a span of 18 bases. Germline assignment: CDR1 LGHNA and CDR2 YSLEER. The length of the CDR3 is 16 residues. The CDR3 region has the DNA TGCGCCAGCAGCCAAGAGCCGAGGCCAGGGAGGGGTGGCTACACCTTC. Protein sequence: CASSQEPRPGRGGYTF.

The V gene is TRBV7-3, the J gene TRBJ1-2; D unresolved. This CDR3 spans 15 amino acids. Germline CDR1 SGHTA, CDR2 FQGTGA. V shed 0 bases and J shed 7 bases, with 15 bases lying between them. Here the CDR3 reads CASSLTGQLSGGYTF. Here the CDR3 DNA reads TGTGCCAGCAGCTTAACCGGTCAACTTTCAGGTGGCTACACCTTC.

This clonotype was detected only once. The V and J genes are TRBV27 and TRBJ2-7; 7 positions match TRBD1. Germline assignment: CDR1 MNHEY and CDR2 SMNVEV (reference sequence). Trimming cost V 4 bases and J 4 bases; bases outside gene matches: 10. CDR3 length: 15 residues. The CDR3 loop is CASSSRQGVGYEQYF. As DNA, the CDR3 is TGTGCCAGCAGTTCCCGACAGGGAGTTGGATACGAGCAGTACTTC.

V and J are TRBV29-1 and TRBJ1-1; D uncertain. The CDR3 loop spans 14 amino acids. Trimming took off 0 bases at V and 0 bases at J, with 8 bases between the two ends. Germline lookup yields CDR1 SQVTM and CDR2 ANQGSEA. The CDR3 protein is CSVEESGLNTEAFF. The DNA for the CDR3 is TGCAGCGTTGAAGAATCAGGACTGAACACTGAAGCTTTCTTT.